Sequencing of this T cell receptor beta chain was carried out in a study of blood T cell repertoires in COVID-19. Per the original data handling: Estimated nucleated cell counts came from reference gene primer amplification. This table comes from immunoSEQ multiplex PCR, and its TCRdb copy is limited to in-frame clones, with some not included. The D gene and trimming were derived from the DNA, and the V and J assignments and clone size from that table. The table lists under 150,000 clones, approximately 80% of them singletons. The V gene lost 0 bases and the J gene lost 2 bases, with 9 bases spanning the gap. Per the germline V gene, CDR1 is SGHRS and CDR2 is YFSETQ. This CDR3 region has 15 residues.

This sequence originates from a man aged 35 to 55 with active or convalescent COVID-19. The chain carries TRBV5-1 and TRBJ1-5; D is possibly TRBD1 (6 bases). The sequenced material came from peripheral blood. The CDR3 region is CASSLGGLGNQPQHF. The CDR3 DNA reads TGCGCCAGCAGCTTGGGGGGGCTGGGCAATCAGCCCCAGCATTTT.